A single sample gave rise to the 20 T cell receptor beta chains below, sequenced in a study of T cell responses to AZD1222 COVID-19 vaccine. Measured with immunoSEQ multiplex PCR; TCRdb has only the in-frame clones, and not every one. Of 100,000 to 150,000 clones listed, about 90% are singletons. The specimen was peripheral blood, collected on day 0 of MenACWY control vaccination. Receptors originate from an adult in good health.

The genes are TRBV12-3 or TRBV12-4 and TRBJ2-7; 11 nucleotides agree with TRBD2. The CDR3 is 13 amino acids. The V gene end was trimmed by 6 bases and the J gene end by 4 bases; junction bases not matched to a gene: 2. The CDR3 loop reads CASSGLAGYEQYF. CDR3 coding DNA: TGTGCCAGCAGCGGACTAGCGGGTTACGAGCAGTACTTC.

The rearrangement links TRBV27 to TRBJ2-7; tentative D call: TRBD1 (6 bases). Trimming took off 5 bases at V and 2 bases at J, with 13 bases between the two ends. Germline V gene sequence: CDR1 MNHEY, CDR2 SMNVEV (reference sequence). This CDR3 has 14 residues. DNA for the CDR3: TGTGCCAGCAGTAAGGGGGATCGAACCTACGAGCAGTACGTC. Residues: CASSKGDRTYEQYV.

The V and J genes are TRBV25-1 and TRBJ1-6, with no clear D. V lost 7 bases and J lost 5, with 12 bases in between. Per germline, CDR1 MGHDK and CDR2 SYGVNS. The length of the CDR3 is 14 residues. The CDR3, as DNA: TGTGCCAGCAAGGACGGTGTGGATAATTCACCCCTCCACTTT. This sequence encodes CASKDGVDNSPLHF.

The chain uses TRBV5-1 and TRBJ2-7, with no clear D. CDR1 and CDR2 (germline): SGHRS, YFSETQ. V gave up 4 bases and J gave up 0 bases, with 11 bases separating them. The CDR3 is made up of 14 amino acids. The CDR3 DNA reads as TGCGCCAGCAGCCCCCTGGACGGCTCCTACGAGCAGTACGTC. It specifies CASSPLDGSYEQYV.

The chain is built from TRBV6-2 or TRBV6-3 and TRBJ2-1; 9 bases agree with TRBD2. The CDR3 is 18 residues long. CDR1 and CDR2 (germline): MNHEY, SVGEGT. With 0 bases clipped from V and 7 bases from J, the junction kept 13 bases outside the gene matches. The CDR3 DNA follows: TGTGCCAGCAGTTACTCTTTGCGGGGGGGCCAGGTCGGAAATGAGCAGTTCTTC. Residues: CASSYSLRGGQVGNEQFF.

In this sample, this clone turned up once. V is TRBV6-5 and J is TRBJ2-5, with a possible D match to TRBD1 (6 bases). This CDR3 comprises 15 residues. The V end was cut by 1 base, the J end by 1 base, with 10 bases between. Germline V CDR1 and CDR2: MNHEY, SVGAGI. The DNA of the CDR3 is TGTGCCAGCAGTTACTTTACAGGGATCCAAGAGACCCAGTACTTC. Protein sequence: CASSYFTGIQETQYF.

The gene calls are TRBV4-1 and TRBJ1-3; D is undetermined. CDR1 is MGHRA, CDR2 YSYEKL, per germline. Deletions cut 4 bases from V and 4 bases from J, with 11 bases between. The CDR3 runs to 14 residues. CDR3 sequence (DNA): TGCGCCAGCAGCCTTTCGGTGTGGGGAAACACCATATATTTT. This encodes CASSLSVWGNTIYF.

V gene TRBV5-1 combines with J gene TRBJ1-6, with 8 bases lining up with TRBD1. Looked up from germline, CDR1 is SGHRS and CDR2 is YFSETQ. The CDR3 is 14 residues long. The ends lost 4 bases at V and 6 bases at J; junction bases unmatched: 3. The CDR3 loop is CASSAGQGNSPLHF. CDR3 DNA: TGCGCCAGCAGCGCAGGACAGGGTAATTCACCCCTCCACTTT.

The chain uses TRBV10-3 and TRBJ1-1; TRBD1 matches at 11 bases. The CDR3 is made up of 21 amino acids. CDR1 ENHRY and CDR2 SYGVKD come from the germline V gene. Trimming cost V 3 bases and J 4 bases; bases outside gene matches: 22. The CDR3 region is CAISDLGQGADGLLGTTEAFF. In DNA form, the CDR3 reads TGTGCCATCAGTGACCTCGGACAGGGGGCTGACGGCTTGTTGGGAACCACTGAAGCTTTCTTT.

V gene TRBV7-9 combines with J gene TRBJ2-5; D is unclear. The CDR3 has 16 residues. Deletions cut 5 bases from V and 4 bases from J, with 20 bases between. Germline values: CDR1 SEHNR, CDR2 FQNEAQ (reference sequence). This chain's CDR3 is CASSPVGSSVGETQYF. The CDR3 DNA reads TGTGCCAGCAGCCCAGTCGGAAGTTCAGTTGGAGAGACCCAGTACTTC. Based on the CDR3 plus reference TRBV7-9 and TRBJ2-5, the full variable domain is DTGVSQNPRHKITKRGQNVTFRCDPISEHNRLYWYRQTLGQGPEFLTYFQNEAQLEKSRLLSDRFSAERPKGSFSTLEIQRTEQGDSAMYLCASSPVGSSVGETQYFGPGTRLLVL.

The V call is TRBV29-1, the J call TRBJ1-2; the D gene is possibly TRBD1 (5 bases). Trimming removed 4 bases from V and 0 bases from J, with 12 bases in between. The CDR3 consists of 14 residues. Germline lookup yields CDR1 SQVTM and CDR2 ANQGSEA. This CDR3 reads CSVVGEGPNYGYTF. The CDR3 nucleotides are TGCAGCGTTGTGGGGGAGGGACCTAACTATGGCTACACCTTC.

This clone was picked up one time. Compared with germline, one end of the junction differs, possibly owing to a read error. This chain connects TRBV4-1 to TRBJ1-4, with a tentative D call TRBD1 (6 bases). CDR1 is MGHRA, CDR2 YSYEKL, per germline. The CDR3 spans 16 residues. The CDR3 coding sequence is TGCGCCAGCACCCAAGGGGACAAGGCAACTAATGAAAAACTGTTTTTT. Amino acid sequence: CASTQGDKATNEKLFF.

The chain couples TRBV3-1 (or the pseudogene TRBV3-2) to TRBJ2-1, with D unclear. Per the germline V gene, CDR1 is LGHDT and CDR2 is YNNKEL (reference sequence). CDR3 size: 12 residues. Trimming cost V 1 base and J 9 bases, with 7 bases left between them. The CDR3 reads CASSQVFREQFF. The CDR3 nucleotides read TGTGCCAGCAGCCAAGTTTTCCGTGAGCAGTTCTTC.

The chain links TRBV21-1 to TRBJ1-1. TRBV21-1 is assigned pseudogene status. CDR3 size: 13 residues. The CDR3 DNA sequence: TGTGCCAGCAGCATGAGGGAGTTTACTGAAGCTTTCTTT. Protein sequence: CASSMREFTEAFF.

This chain uses TRBV7-9 with TRBJ2-3; D gene ambiguous. The CDR3 loop spans 14 amino acids. The germline gives CDR1 SEHNR, CDR2 FQNEAQ (reference sequence). V lost 0 bases to trimming and J lost 2 bases, with 6 bases between them. The CDR3 DNA sequence: TGTGCCAGCAGCTTAGCGGCAGACACAGATACGCAGTATTTT. Translated: CASSLAADTDTQYF.

The V gene is TRBV18, the J gene TRBJ2-7; D possibly corresponds to TRBD1 (6 bases). Germline V gene data show CDR1 as KGHSH and CDR2 as LQKENI. The CDR3 covers 13 residues. The ends were cut back, 3 bases at V and 10 bases at J, with 16 bases in the middle. The CDR3 region has the DNA TGTGCCAGCTCACCCGAGGACAGATCCGTACAGTACGTC. Encoded protein: CASSPEDRSVQYV.

CDR3 DNA: TGTGCCAGCAGCCATACCACAAAAGGGGCGAACACCGGGGAGCTGTTTTTT. This sequence encodes CASSHTTKGANTGELFF. The genes are TRBV3-1 (or the pseudogene TRBV3-2) and TRBJ2-2; tentative D call: TRBD1 (5 bases). The CDR3 length is 17 residues. CDR1 and CDR2 (germline): LGHDT, YNNKEL (reference sequence). The germline V and J ends were trimmed by 3 bases and 0 bases, with 14 bases remaining between them.

The chain is built from TRBV11-2 and TRBJ1-4; tentatively, D is TRBD1 (5 bases). Germline V gene data show CDR1 as SGHAT and CDR2 as FQNNGV. Trimming left V 4 bases short and J 7 bases short, with 16 bases between. This CDR3 has 15 residues. CDR3 in DNA: TGTGCCAGCAGCTCCCGGCAGGGAGGGAGTGAAAAACTGTTTTTT. Its protein product is CASSSRQGGSEKLFF.

In DNA form, the CDR3 reads TGTGCCAGCAGCCAGGGGGTGATTAGCACAGATACGCAGTATTTT. It specifies CASSQGVISTDTQYF. The rearrangement joins TRBV5-6 to TRBJ2-3; TRBD1 matches at 7 bases. The CDR3 totals 15 residues. With V trimmed by 4 bases and J by 0 bases, 5 bases remained unmatched. In germline, CDR1 is SGHDT, CDR2 YYEEEE.

The chain uses TRBV21-1 and TRBJ1-1; TRBD1 is the table's D call and was not checked against the DNA. TRBV21-1 is deemed a pseudogene. The CDR3 loop spans 17 amino acids. This CDR3 is CASSSGQGKIKNTEAFF. In DNA, the CDR3 is TGTGCCAGCAGCAGCGGACAGGGGAAGATTAAGAACACTGAAGCTTTCTTT.